A single T cell receptor (beta chain) is shown here with its context. This sample was included in a study of cytomegalovirus exposure and HLA in healthy donors. Across the study: Tens of millions of unique TCRs, all from HLA-typed donors, were included in an early release of the data.

13 Jbeta primers and 60 Vbeta primers were used for the PCR. Measured with immunoSEQ multiplex PCR; TCRdb has only the in-frame clones, and not every one. The repertoire has tens of thousands of clones, roughly 80% of them found once; the top ten carry about 1.2%. The V end lost 0 bases, the J end lost 0 bases, and 7 bases lay between the germline ends. Looked up from germline, CDR1 is SGHTS and CDR2 is YDEGEE. This CDR3 comprises 15 residues. The chain links TRBV5-8 to TRBJ2-1; the D is unclear. The TCR originated in a girl aged 2 to 10 in good health and CMV-seropositive. Input material: PBMCs. The CDR3 protein is CASSLDSFSYNEQFF. The CDR3, as DNA: TGTGCCAGCAGCTTGGACTCATTCTCCTACAATGAGCAGTTCTTC.